This TCR beta chain was documented in a study of Ad26.COV2.S vaccination and SARS-CoV-2 variants. Study-wide results and limits: Vaccinees and placebo recipients showed similar non-spike TCR breadth.

Details on this clone: Its antigen is as yet unknown. The identical CDR3 is also encoded by other nucleotide sequences in the sample.

Sequencing used immunoSEQ multiplex PCR; TCRdb keeps in-frame clones, though not all of them. The table includes 440,000 or so clones, roughly 88% detected once. Trimming cost V 4 bases and J 2 bases; bases outside gene matches: 5. Germline CDR1 is SGHDT and CDR2 is YYEEEE. The CDR3 loop spans 15 amino acids. Treatment reported: roughly 19 received Ad26.COV2.S at low or high dose, single or two shots; roughly five received placebo; per-sample allocation not given. Specimen acquisition occurred on day 63 following the initial vaccine or placebo injection. The sequence derives from a person aged 18-65 years who received the Ad26.COV2.S COVID-19 vaccine or a placebo. The source was peripheral blood, collected in a trial of Ad26.COV2.S vaccine versus placebo. This sequence joins TRBV5-6 and TRBJ2-3; 9 bases line up with TRBD1. The DNA for the CDR3 is TGTGCCAGCAGCCTAGGACAGGGGTCCACAGATACGCAGTATTTT. It translates to CASSLGQGSTDTQYF. The full variable domain, its missing parts supplied by reference TRBV5-6 and TRBJ2-3, is DAGVTQSPTHLIKTRGQQVTLRCSPKSGHDTVSWYQQALGQGPQFIFQYYEEEERQRGNFPDRFSGHQFPNYSSELNVNALLLGDSALYLCASSLGQGSTDTQYFGPGTRLTVL.